These 2 T cell receptor beta chains came from one sample sequenced in a study of shared T cell receptors in the human thymus. Profiled with immunoSEQ multiplex PCR; TCRdb holds only in-frame clones, not every one. The data hold approximately 580,000 clones, with approximately 78% observed a single time. The sample also formed part of further work on human thymus T cells.

The specimen was thymocytes. The source is a boy under two years old with a congenital heart defect.

This sequence joins TRBV4-1 and TRBJ1-4, with D possibly matching TRBD1 (5 bases). V was trimmed by 2 bases and J by 6 bases, leaving 13 bases between them. The CDR3 has 15 residues. Germline CDR1 is MGHRA and CDR2 is YSYEKL. CDR3 region: CASSQQRGSYEKLFF. The CDR3 region has the DNA TGCGCCAGCAGCCAACAAAGGGGTTCTTATGAAAAACTGTTTTTT.

CDR3 loop: CASSLGGTSGSPVEQYF. DNA for the CDR3: TGTGCCAGCAGCTTGGGTGGGACTAGCGGGAGTCCAGTCGAGCAGTACTTC. The chain uses TRBV5-6 and TRBJ2-7, with 14 positions matching TRBD2. The junction had 8 bases not matched to a gene; V was cut back by 0 bases and J by 6 bases. This CDR3 is built from 17 residues. Germline CDR1 SGHDT, CDR2 YYEEEE.